The clone carrying this TCR beta chain has more than one count but fewer than ten. The sample originates from a study of control samples from healthy donors and cancer patients. The junction had 1 base not matched to a gene; V was cut back by 1 base and J by 2 bases. Germline loops: CDR1 SGHTA, CDR2 FQGNSA. The CDR3 runs to 15 residues. Sequencing used immunoSEQ multiplex PCR; TCRdb keeps in-frame clones, though not all of them. The top ten clones hold approximately 6.3% of a sample with roughly 400,000 clones, approximately 90% of them seen once. The chain recombines TRBV7-2 with TRBJ2-1; the match to TRBD1 covers 8 bases. Source material: PBMCs. The sequence was obtained from a man aged 35 to 55 with head and neck cancer. The CDR3 DNA reads as TGTGCCAGCAGCTTAGGGACAGGGCCCTACAATGAGCAGTTCTTC. Its protein product is CASSLGTGPYNEQFF. The full variable domain, in which reference TRBV7-2 and TRBJ2-1 provide the parts outside the CDR3, is GAGVSQSPSNKVTEKGKDVELRCDPISGHTALYWYRQSLGQGLEFLIYFQGNSAPDKSGLPSDRFSAERTGGSVSTLTIQRTQQEDSAVYLCASSLGTGPYNEQFFGPGTRLTVL.